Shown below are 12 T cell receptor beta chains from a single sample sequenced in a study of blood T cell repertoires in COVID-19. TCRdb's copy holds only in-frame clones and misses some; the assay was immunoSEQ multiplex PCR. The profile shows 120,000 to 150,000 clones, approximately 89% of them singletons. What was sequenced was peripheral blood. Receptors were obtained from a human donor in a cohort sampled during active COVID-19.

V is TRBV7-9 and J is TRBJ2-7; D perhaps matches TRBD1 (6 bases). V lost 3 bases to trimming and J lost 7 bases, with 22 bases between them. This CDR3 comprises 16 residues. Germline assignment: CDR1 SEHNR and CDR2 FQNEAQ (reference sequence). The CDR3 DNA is TGTGCCAGCAGCTTGATGACAGGCCCCATCTTAGTGGAGCAGTACTTC. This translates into CASSLMTGPILVEQYF.

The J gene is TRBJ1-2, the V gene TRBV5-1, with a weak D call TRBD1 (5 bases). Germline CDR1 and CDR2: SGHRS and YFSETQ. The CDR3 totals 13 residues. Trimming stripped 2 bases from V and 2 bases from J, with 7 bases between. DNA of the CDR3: TGCGCCAGCAGCTTCGACAGCAACTATGGCTACACCTTC. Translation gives CASSFDSNYGYTF.

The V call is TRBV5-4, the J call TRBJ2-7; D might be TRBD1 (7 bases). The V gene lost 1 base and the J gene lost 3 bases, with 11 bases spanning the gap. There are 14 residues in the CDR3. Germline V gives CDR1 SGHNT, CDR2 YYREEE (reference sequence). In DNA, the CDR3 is TGTGCCAGCAGCTTGCCAGGGGGGAGCTACGAGCAGTACTTC. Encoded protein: CASSLPGGSYEQYF.

The CDR3 here is CASSYHDRSNSPLHF. In DNA, the CDR3 is TGTGCCAGCAGCTACCACGACAGGAGTAATTCACCCCTCCACTTT. The chain is built from TRBV6-5 and TRBJ1-6; a weak D match, TRBD1 (6 bases). Between the trimmed V and J ends, which lost 6 bases and 6 bases, there was a span of 15 bases. The CDR3 consists of 15 residues. Per germline, CDR1 MNHEY and CDR2 SVGAGI.

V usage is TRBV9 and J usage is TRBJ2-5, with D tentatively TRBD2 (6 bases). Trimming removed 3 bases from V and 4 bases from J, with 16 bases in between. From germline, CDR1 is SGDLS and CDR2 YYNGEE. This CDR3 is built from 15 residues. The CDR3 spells CASSAGLSLGETQYF. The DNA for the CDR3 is TGTGCCAGCAGCGCGGGACTTTCACTTGGAGAGACCCAGTACTTC.

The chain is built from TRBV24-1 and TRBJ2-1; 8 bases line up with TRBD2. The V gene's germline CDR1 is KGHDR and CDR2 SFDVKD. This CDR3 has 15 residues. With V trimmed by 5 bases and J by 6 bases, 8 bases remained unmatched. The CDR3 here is CATSGSPLAVNEQFF. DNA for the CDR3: TGTGCCACCAGTGGAAGCCCACTAGCGGTCAATGAGCAGTTCTTC.

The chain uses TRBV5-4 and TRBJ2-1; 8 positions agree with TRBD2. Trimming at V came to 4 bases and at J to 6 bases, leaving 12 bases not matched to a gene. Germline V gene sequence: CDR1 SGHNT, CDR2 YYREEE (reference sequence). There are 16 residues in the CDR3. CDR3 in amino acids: CASSLPGTRARNEQFF. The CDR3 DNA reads TGTGCCAGCAGCCTCCCCGGGACTAGGGCTCGCAATGAGCAGTTCTTC.

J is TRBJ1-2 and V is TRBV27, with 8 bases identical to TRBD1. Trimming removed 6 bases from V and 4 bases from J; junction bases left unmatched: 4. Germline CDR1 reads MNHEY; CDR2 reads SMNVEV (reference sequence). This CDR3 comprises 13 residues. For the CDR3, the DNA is TGTGCCAGCAGCTACGACAGGGGCTATGGCTACACCTTC. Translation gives CASSYDRGYGYTF.

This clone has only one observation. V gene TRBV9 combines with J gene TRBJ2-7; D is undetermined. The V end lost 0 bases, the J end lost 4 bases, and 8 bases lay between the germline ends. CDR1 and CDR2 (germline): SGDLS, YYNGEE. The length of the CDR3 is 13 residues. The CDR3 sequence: CASSVALGYEQYF. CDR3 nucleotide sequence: TGTGCCAGCAGCGTAGCCCTAGGATACGAGCAGTACTTC.

CDR3 nucleotide sequence: TGTGCCAGCAGCTCGACCGGGACTAGCCTCGACAATGAGCAGTTCTTC. It is translated as CASSSTGTSLDNEQFF. The chain couples TRBV11-3 to TRBJ2-1; 9 positions match TRBD2. CDR1 is SGHNT, CDR2 YENEEA, per germline. J was trimmed by 5 bases and V by 4 bases; bases with no gene match: 9. The CDR3 is 16 residues long.

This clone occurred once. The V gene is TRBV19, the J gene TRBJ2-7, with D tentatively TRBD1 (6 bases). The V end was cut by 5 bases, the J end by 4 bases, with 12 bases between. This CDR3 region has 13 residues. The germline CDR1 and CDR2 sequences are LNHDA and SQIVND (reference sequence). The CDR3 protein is CASSLTGVYEQYF. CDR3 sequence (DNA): TGTGCCAGTAGTTTGACAGGCGTATACGAGCAGTACTTC.

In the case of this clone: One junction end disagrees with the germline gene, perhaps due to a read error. The CDR3 spells CASTEFPGQGNQPQHF. The CDR3 bases are TGTGCCAGCACTGAATTCCCGGGACAGGGGAATCAGCCCCAGCATTTT. V is TRBV6-1 and J is TRBJ1-5; 10 nucleotides align to TRBD1. Germline-derived CDR1 and CDR2 are MNHNS and SASEGT. The CDR3 spans 16 residues.